A selection of T cell receptor beta chains follows, all from one sample in a study of blood T cell repertoires in COVID-19. Sequencing was performed with immunoSEQ multiplex PCR; in TCRdb, only in-frame clones are kept and a portion is missing. The sample holds approximately 210,000 clones, about 88% seen once. What was sequenced was peripheral blood. Receptors were obtained from a woman between 40 and 55 years old with acute or convalescent COVID-19. CDR3s include the opening cysteine and the closing phenylalanine or tryptophan.

TRBV30	CAWRARLGTSGGAPGELFF
TRBV12-3/TRBV12-4	CASRHQGDTEAFF
TRBV5-1	CASRPSATGEGGYTF
TRBV6-5	CASSYSAGNTEAFF
TRBV2	CASSVDGEGNTEAFF
TRBV6-6	CATSPTGEFNTIYF
TRBV5-4	CASSSGTGGWNSPLHF
TRBV6-4	CASSDGAPNTGELFF
TRBV3-1/TRBV3-2	CASSQGGAGTNEKLFF
TRBV11-3	CASSFSGRGQFF
TRBV12-3/TRBV12-4	CASSSYNEQFF
TRBV28	CASSSSDRGLQGYTF
TRBV19	CASSRVYGNQPQHF
TRBV27	CASSPAGKYGYTF
TRBV6-1	CASSEGPSGAAGELFF
TRBV4-1	CASSQEGSTGELFF
TRBV12-3/TRBV12-4	CASSPEGDQPQHF
TRBV3-1/TRBV3-2	CASSQDLRGGGYTF
TRBV5-1	CASSRDRGGNTEAFF
TRBV18	CASRTSGGYNSPLHF
TRBV3-1/TRBV3-2	CASSQDREKLFF
TRBV5-5	CASSLASDRANYGYTF
TRBV11-2	CASSYEVGRRSPLHF
TRBV5-1	CASSDRDDEKLFF
TRBV7-2	CASSLMAGGGADTQYF
TRBV5-1	CASQTGGNTEAFF
TRBV6-5	CASSYPTRTGTEAFF
TRBV5-8	CASSPEAGRVAFF
TRBV2	CASSVAGQGVLGSGANVLTF
TRBV10-3	CAITGDYGYTF
TRBV13	CASSLRGRGAGELFF
TRBV6-6	CASSYLEGANYGYTF
TRBV5-8	CASSFGLGGYTF
TRBV6-4	CASSDMAGGATDTQYF
TRBV7-3	CASSLTRGLNTGELFF
TRBV5-1	CASSLRSGQVGTEAFF
TRBV9	CASSVVGRGNTEAFF
TRBV6-5	CASSYLQGSPEAFF
TRBV18	CASSPQGLDLNEKLFF
TRBV19	CASSILGPAGAYGYTF
TRBV28	CASSFGPGTGNQPQHF
TRBV7-8	CASSLRSSGGGRSKRQETQYF
TRBV6-1	CASSGWTSGGEGGNTGELFF
TRBV6-5	CASSQGDNQPQHF
TRBV2	CASSEAPPGQGKEPQHF
TRBV20-1	CSASSERGVPIRETQYF
TRBV6-5	CASRAGTAYGYTF
TRBV15	CATSQRGGRGYTF
TRBV19	CASGDRGRDEQFF
TRBV11-2	CASSLGPGNYGYTF
TRBV4-1	CASSQDRLAGGVNEQFF
TRBV3-1/TRBV3-2	CASSLGTGRFQETQYF
TRBV14	CASSHGPLGDEQFF
TRBV4-1	CASSPLQRGGHEQFF
TRBV9	CASTRGGQGGNEQFF
TRBV3-1/TRBV3-2	CASSKNPGQGRETQYF